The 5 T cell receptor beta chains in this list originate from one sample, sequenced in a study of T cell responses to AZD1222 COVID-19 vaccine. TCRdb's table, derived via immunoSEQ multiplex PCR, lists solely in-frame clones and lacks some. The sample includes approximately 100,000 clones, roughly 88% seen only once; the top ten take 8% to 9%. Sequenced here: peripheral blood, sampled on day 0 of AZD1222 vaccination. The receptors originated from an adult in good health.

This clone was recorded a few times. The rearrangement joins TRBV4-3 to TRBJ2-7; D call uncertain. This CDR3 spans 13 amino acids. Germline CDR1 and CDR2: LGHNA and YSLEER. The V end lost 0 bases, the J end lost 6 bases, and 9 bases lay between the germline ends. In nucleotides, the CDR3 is TGCGCCAGCAGCCAAGATTCCAATACCGAGCAGTACTTC. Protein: CASSQDSNTEQYF.

The CDR3 sequence: CAISERQDTEAFF. Written as DNA, the CDR3 is TGTGCCATCAGTGAAAGGCAGGACACTGAAGCTTTCTTT. The chain carries TRBV10-3 and TRBJ1-1; D is ambiguous. The germline V and J ends were trimmed by 3 bases and 3 bases, with 8 bases remaining between them. The CDR3 spans 13 residues. Germline CDR1 reads ENHRY; CDR2 reads SYGVKD.

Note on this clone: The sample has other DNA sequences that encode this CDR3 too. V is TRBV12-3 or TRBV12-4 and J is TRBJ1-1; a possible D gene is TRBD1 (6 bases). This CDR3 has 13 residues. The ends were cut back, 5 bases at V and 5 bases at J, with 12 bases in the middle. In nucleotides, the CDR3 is TGTGCCAGCAGTCTTGGAGGGGGGACTGAAGCTTTCTTT. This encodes CASSLGGGTEAFF.

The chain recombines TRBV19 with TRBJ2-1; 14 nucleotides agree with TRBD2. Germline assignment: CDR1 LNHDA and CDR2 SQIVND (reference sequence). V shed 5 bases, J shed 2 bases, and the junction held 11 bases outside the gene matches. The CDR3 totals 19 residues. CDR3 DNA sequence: TGTGCCAGTAGTGGAAGATCCGGACTAGCGGGGGGAGCCTACAATGAGCAGTTCTTC. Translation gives CASSGRSGLAGGAYNEQFF.

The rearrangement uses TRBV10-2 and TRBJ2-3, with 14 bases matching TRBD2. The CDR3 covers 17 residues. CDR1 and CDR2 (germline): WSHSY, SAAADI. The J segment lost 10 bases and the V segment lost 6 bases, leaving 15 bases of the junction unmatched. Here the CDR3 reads CASRGTSGGFEWLSQYF. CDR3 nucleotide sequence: TGCGCCAGCAGGGGGACTAGCGGGGGATTCGAATGGTTGTCGCAGTATTTT.